These 5 T cell receptor beta chains came from one sample sequenced in a study of cytomegalovirus exposure and HLA in healthy donors. The PCR ran on 60 Vbeta and 13 Jbeta primers. The protocol was immunoSEQ multiplex PCR, while the TCRdb copy is restricted to in-frame clones and leaves out a portion. The sample has 150,000 to 200,000 clones. Sequencing input: PBMCs. These receptor sequences come from a woman in her sixties or seventies in good health and CMV-seronegative.

The J gene is TRBJ1-3, the V gene TRBV6-1, with D unresolved. CDR3 length equals 15 residues. Germline assignment: CDR1 MNHNS and CDR2 SASEGT. V dropped 2 bases and J dropped 4 bases, with 12 bases sitting between them. DNA for the CDR3: TGTGCCAGCAGTGAACCTCATGGCTCGGGAAACACCATATATTTT. Protein sequence: CASSEPHGSGNTIYF.

V is TRBV2 and J is TRBJ1-2; 7 bases match TRBD1. CDR3 length: 14 amino acids. V shed 7 bases and J 6 bases; nucleotides not matched to a gene: 11. Germline CDR1 SNHLY, CDR2 FYNNEI. The CDR3 is CASTSGTALDGYTF. In DNA form, the CDR3 reads TGTGCCAGCACCTCCGGGACAGCACTGGATGGCTACACCTTC.

The chain couples TRBV9 to TRBJ2-1; 14 bases are a match to TRBD2. The germline V gene encodes CDR1 SGDLS and CDR2 YYNGEE. J gave up 8 bases and V 3 bases, and 4 bases lay outside the gene matches. This CDR3 has 15 residues. This chain's CDR3 is CASSATSGGAYEQFF. The CDR3 coding sequence is TGTGCCAGCAGCGCGACTAGCGGGGGGGCTTATGAGCAGTTCTTC.

This chain joins TRBV5-6 and TRBJ1-1, with TRBD1 identical over 9 bases. The CDR3 loop spans 15 amino acids. Germline CDR1 and CDR2: SGHDT and YYEEEE. The V segment lost 2 bases and the J segment 3 bases; nucleotides outside the gene matches: 5. CDR3 DNA: TGTGCCAGCAGCTTAACAGGGGGCGCAGACACTGAAGCTTTCTTT. Residues: CASSLTGGADTEAFF. The complete variable domain, with remaining parts taken from reference TRBV5-6 and TRBJ1-1, reads DAGVTQSPTHLIKTRGQQVTLRCSPKSGHDTVSWYQQALGQGPQFIFQYYEEEERQRGNFPDRFSGHQFPNYSSELNVNALLLGDSALYLCASSLTGGADTEAFFGQGTRLTVV.

The chain employs TRBV7-7 and TRBJ2-2; possible D gene TRBD2, 6 bases. The germline CDR1 and CDR2 sequences are SSHAT and FNYEAQ (reference sequence). The CDR3 is made up of 15 amino acids. Trimming left V 2 bases short and J 6 bases short, with 13 bases between. In DNA, the CDR3 is TGTGCCAGCAGCTTAAAGGCGGGGACTCCCGGGGAGCTGTTTTTT. It is translated as CASSLKAGTPGELFF.